Shown below are 9 T cell receptor beta chains from a single sample sequenced in a study of blood T cells in healthy people across ages. Sample-barcoded 5' priming and a J-beta primer mix drove a second PCR of about 6 to 11 cycles. TCRdb re-derived calls from the 5' RACE reads in MiXCR, one entry per CDR3 protein. This sample has some 550,000 distinct CDR3 sequences, with about 45% found just once. Sequencing was carried out using blood. The receptors were sampled from a man at least 80 years old in good health.

This chain joins TRBV29-1 and TRBJ2-7, with D possibly called TRBD1 or TRBD2 (5 bases each). This CDR3 has 12 amino acids. V shed 7 bases and J shed 4 bases, with 14 bases lying between them. The germline gives CDR1 SQVTM, CDR2 ANQGSEA. CDR3 nucleotides: TGCAGCGCCCGGGACGGCCTATACGAGCAGTACTTC. Amino acids: CSARDGLYEQYF.

This clonotype was detected a few times. The rearrangement links TRBV6-5 to TRBJ2-2; 7 bases line up with TRBD2. Trimming took 6 bases from V and 0 from J; bases not matched to a gene: 7. The germline V gene has CDR1 MNHEY and CDR2 SVGAGI. The CDR3 sequence is 16 residues long. As DNA, the CDR3 is TGTGCCAGCAGGACCCTTGGGGGGGCGAACACCGGGGAGCTGTTTTTT. Translation: CASRTLGGANTGELFF.

The chain joins TRBV6-6 to TRBJ2-2; 9 nucleotides align to TRBD1. After removal of 11 bases from V and 3 bases from J, the junction contained 7 bases not matched to a gene. Germline V gives CDR1 MNHNY, CDR2 SVGAGI (reference sequence). This CDR3 is 14 amino acids long. The CDR3 loop is CARGQGRDTGELFF. The CDR3, as DNA: TGTGCCCGCGGACAGGGGAGGGACACCGGGGAGCTGTTTTTT.

This clonotype was seen a single time. The rearrangement links TRBV3-1 to TRBJ1-4; D is unresolved. Trimming removed 6 bases at V and 7 bases at J, with 12 bases between. This CDR3 region has 13 residues. Germline CDR1 LGHDT, CDR2 YNNKEL (reference sequence). In DNA form, the CDR3 reads TGTGCCAGCAGTTATCGCGGGAGTGAAAAACTGTTTTTT. It specifies CASSYRGSEKLFF.

Written as DNA, the CDR3 is TGTGCCAGCAGCAACCGGGGCACTGGGAATGAGCAGTTCTTC. It yields the protein CASSNRGTGNEQFF. J is TRBJ2-1 and V is TRBV12-3 or TRBV12-4; D may correspond to TRBD1 or TRBD2 (5 bases each). The CDR3 spans 14 residues. V shed 6 bases and J shed 7 bases, with 16 bases lying between them.

This clonotype has only a few counts. Its ends do not fully match the called genes, so a read error is possible. V gene TRBV5-1 combines with J gene TRBJ2-3; 7 nucleotides line up with TRBD1. The CDR3 contains 17 residues. The germline V gene encodes CDR1 SGHRS and CDR2 YFSETQ. The CDR3, as DNA: TGCGCCAGCAGCTTAGACGGACAGGCCTTCGTGGGGGATATGCAGTATTTT. Its protein product is CASSLDGQAFVGDMQYF.

J is TRBJ1-4 and V is TRBV20-1; D might be TRBD1 (6 bases). Germline V lookup: CDR1 DFQATT, CDR2 SNEGSKA (reference sequence). Deletions cut 4 bases from V and 8 bases from J, with 14 bases between. This CDR3 spans 13 amino acids. CDR3 sequence: CSAIHGTNEKLFF. In DNA, the CDR3 is TGCAGTGCTATTCACGGGACAAACGAAAAACTGTTTTTT.

A few counts support this clonotype. The CDR3 loop is CARTRLAPCQETQYF. Here the CDR3 DNA reads TGTGCCAGGACCCGACTAGCACCATGCCAAGAGACCCAGTACTTC. The gene calls are TRBV27 and TRBJ2-5; 7 bases map to TRBD2. The CDR3 has 15 amino acids. CDR1 and CDR2 from the germline V gene are MNHEY and SMNVEV (reference sequence). J lost 1 base, V lost 9 bases, and 11 bases had no gene match.

This clonotype turned up a few times. This rearrangement joins TRBV29-1 to TRBJ2-1; 9 nucleotides match TRBD2. V shed 8 bases and J 0 bases; nucleotides not matched to a gene: 8. Germline values: CDR1 SQVTM, CDR2 ANQGSEA. The CDR3 has 15 amino acids. This chain's CDR3 is CSLKLSGSSYNEQFF. Written as DNA, the CDR3 is TGCAGCCTTAAACTTAGCGGGAGCTCCTACAATGAGCAGTTCTTC.